This T cell receptor (beta chain) was sequenced in a study of shared clonotypes between healthy human individuals. Study information: The plates for each donor numbered three CD4 naive, three CD4 memory, two CD8 naive and one CD8 memory. Study results and limitations: Blood was the only sampled material, and tissue repertoires likely differ.

Method: immunoSEQ multiplex PCR; TCRdb's copy keeps in-frame clones and lacks some. The repertoire consists of 2 million to 2.5 million clones, with approximately 94% occurring once and the leading ten covering 0.85% to 1.3%. For this clone: Its cognate antigen is unknown.

The CDR3 totals 13 residues. The ends lost 8 bases at V and 6 bases at J; junction bases unmatched: 5. Germline V gives CDR1 MNHEY, CDR2 SVGAGI. CD45RO-negative CD8 cells positively selected for CCR7 made up the naive population, which excluded terminally differentiated effector memory CD45RA+ cells. The J gene is TRBJ2-1, the V gene TRBV6-5, with 9 bases matching TRBD2. Sequenced: naive CD8+ T cells sorted from blood. The TCR was taken from a man aged 18-30 years in good health. CDR3: CASGGGASNEQFF. The CDR3 DNA reads as TGTGCCAGCGGCGGGGGGGCCAGCAATGAGCAGTTCTTC.